These 27 T cell receptor beta chains originate from one sample sequenced in a study of blood T cell repertoires in COVID-19. Clones were sequenced by immunoSEQ multiplex PCR, and TCRdb holds only the in-frame ones, with some missing. The sample contains 150,000 or so clones, 70% to 90% of which appear only once. The sequenced sample consisted of peripheral blood. These receptors originate from a woman aged 55-69 years with COVID-19, enrolled during active disease.

The chain joins TRBV7-9 to TRBJ2-2, with 9 bases matching TRBD1. Germline CDR1 and CDR2: SEHNR and FQNEAQ (reference sequence). The V segment lost 4 bases and the J segment 4 bases; nucleotides outside the gene matches: 4. The CDR3 spans 15 residues. CDR3 in DNA: TGTGCCAGCAGCTCAGGACAGGGGCGCACCGGGGAGCTGTTTTTT. This codes for CASSSGQGRTGELFF. Combining the CDR3 with reference TRBV7-9 and TRBJ2-2 gives the whole variable domain DTGVSQNPRHKITKRGQNVTFRCDPISEHNRLYWYRQTLGQGPEFLTYFQNEAQLEKSRLLSDRFSAERPKGSFSTLEIQRTEQGDSAMYLCASSSGQGRTGELFFGEGSRLTVL.

J is TRBJ1-5 and V is TRBV3-1 (or the pseudogene TRBV3-2); 7 bases are shared with TRBD1. CDR1 and CDR2 from the germline V gene are LGHDT and YNNKEL (reference sequence). After removal of 8 bases from V and 8 bases from J, the junction contained 9 bases not matched to a gene. The CDR3 contains 13 residues. CDR3 nucleotide sequence: TGTGCCAGCGGATCCAGGGGGATCGAGCCCCAGCATTTT. Translation gives CASGSRGIEPQHF.

The rearrangement links TRBV18 to TRBJ1-6; tentative D call: TRBD1 (6 bases). The CDR3 loop spans 16 amino acids. Germline V lookup: CDR1 KGHSH, CDR2 LQKENI. V shed 3 bases and J shed 3 bases, with 12 bases lying between them. This CDR3 is CASSPIGQNYNSPLHF. The CDR3 nucleotides are TGTGCCAGCTCACCTATAGGACAGAACTATAATTCACCCCTCCACTTT. Full variable domain (rest looked up from reference TRBV18 and TRBJ1-6): NAGVMQNPRHLVRRRGQEARLRCSPMKGHSHVYWYRQLPEEGLKFMVYLQKENIIDESGMPKERFSAEFPKEGPSILRIQQVVRGDSAAYFCASSPIGQNYNSPLHFGNGTRLTVT.

This sequence joins TRBV3-1 (or the pseudogene TRBV3-2) and TRBJ2-3; the D gene is possibly TRBD2 (5 bases). Trimming stripped 4 bases from V and 0 bases from J, with 20 bases between. The CDR3 totals 18 residues. Germline V lookup: CDR1 LGHDT, CDR2 YNNKEL (reference sequence). The CDR3 sequence is CASSRTRPLDTSTDTQYF. Written as DNA, the CDR3 is TGTGCCAGCAGCCGAACTAGGCCCTTGGATACTAGCACAGATACGCAGTATTTT.

Here the CDR3 reads CASSPTGGGGTDTQYF. As DNA, the CDR3 is TGCGCCAGCAGCCCTACAGGGGGCGGGGGCACAGATACGCAGTATTTT. V gene TRBV5-1 combines with J gene TRBJ2-3, with 9 bases that match TRBD1. Germline V lookup: CDR1 SGHRS, CDR2 YFSETQ. Trimming at V came to 4 bases and at J to 1 base, leaving 7 bases not matched to a gene. The CDR3 covers 16 residues.

The chain joins TRBV7-3 to TRBJ2-1, with TRBD2 matching 9 bases. CDR3 length: 17 residues. The junction had 11 bases not matched to a gene; V was cut back by 3 bases and J by 5 bases. Germline V gene lookup returns CDR1 SGHTA and CDR2 FQGTGA. Written as DNA, the CDR3 is TGTGCCAGCAGCTTGTTTAGTAGCGGGGGCCCTAACAATGAGCAGTTCTTC. Translated, it gives CASSLFSSGGPNNEQFF.

The V and J genes are TRBV9 and TRBJ2-7, with D perhaps matching TRBD2 (6 bases). Germline-derived CDR1 and CDR2 are SGDLS and YYNGEE. V was pared by 4 bases and J by 2 bases, with 13 bases between. The CDR3 is made up of 14 amino acids. The CDR3 nucleotides are TGTGCCAGCAGCCCCTCCGGGGGAACCTACGAGCAGTACTTC. Amino acid sequence: CASSPSGGTYEQYF.

The chain is built from TRBV6-5 and TRBJ2-7, with 7 bases identical to TRBD1. Trimming took 7 bases from V and 5 from J; bases not matched to a gene: 8. CDR3 size: 13 residues. From germline, CDR1 is MNHEY and CDR2 SVGAGI. The CDR3: CASTIDRAHEQYF. CDR3 DNA sequence: TGTGCCAGCACGATTGACAGGGCCCACGAGCAGTACTTC.

By its share, this clone is medium-sized. The rearrangement joins TRBV3-1 (or the pseudogene TRBV3-2) to TRBJ2-3; maybe TRBD1 (6 bases). Germline V CDR1 and CDR2: LGHDT, YNNKEL (reference sequence). V lost 5 bases to trimming and J lost 0 bases, with 21 bases between them. The CDR3 has 18 residues. The CDR3 sequence: CASSARDTGYRSTDTQYF. The CDR3 nucleotides read TGTGCCAGCAGCGCCCGGGACACAGGATACCGAAGCACAGATACGCAGTATTTT.

V and J are TRBV11-2 and TRBJ2-7, with TRBD1 identical over 10 bases. J lost 1 base, V lost 5 bases, and 14 bases had no gene match. Looked up from germline, CDR1 is SGHAT and CDR2 is FQNNGV. The CDR3 is made up of 18 amino acids. The CDR3, as DNA: TGTGCCAGCAGCCATTTCGGGACAGGGGATCACTGGTCCTACGAGCAGTACTTC. This sequence encodes CASSHFGTGDHWSYEQYF. Filled out from reference TRBV11-2 and TRBJ2-7, the complete variable domain reads EAGVAQSPRYKIIEKRQSVAFWCNPISGHATLYWYQQILGQGPKLLIQFQNNGVVDDSQLPKDRFSAERLKGVDSTLKIQPAKLEDSAVYLCASSHFGTGDHWSYEQYFGPGTRLTVT.

This clone was recorded a few times. V usage is TRBV20-1 and J usage is TRBJ1-2; no clear D gene. CDR1 and CDR2 from the germline V gene are DFQATT and SNEGSKA (reference sequence). The CDR3 runs to 11 residues. The ends were cut back, 0 bases at V and 4 bases at J, with 3 bases in the middle. The DNA of the CDR3 is TGCAGTGCTAGAGACAGCTATGGCTACACCTTC. Translation gives CSARDSYGYTF.

The chain recombines TRBV29-1 with TRBJ1-1; D call uncertain. Germline V lookup: CDR1 SQVTM, CDR2 ANQGSEA. V lost 7 bases, J lost 7 bases, and 13 bases lay in between. This CDR3 has 11 amino acids. This CDR3 is CSGKLPLEAFF. CDR3 bases: TGCAGCGGCAAACTCCCTCTTGAAGCTTTCTTT.

The gene calls are TRBV7-9 and TRBJ1-2, with 8 nucleotides matching TRBD1. Losses at the gene ends were 7 bases for V and 3 bases for J; bases not matched to a gene: 7. The CDR3 runs 14 residues. Germline CDR1 is SEHNR and CDR2 is FQNEAQ (reference sequence). CDR3 region: CASTSTGADYGYTF. As DNA, the CDR3 is TGTGCCAGCACCTCGACAGGGGCGGACTATGGCTACACCTTC.

The chain couples TRBV2 to TRBJ2-7, with D hard to call. This CDR3 spans 13 amino acids. Per germline, CDR1 SNHLY and CDR2 FYNNEI. The ends were cut back, 8 bases at V and 1 base at J, with 12 bases in the middle. The CDR3 coding sequence is TGTGCCAGCTTTGAGCGAGGATCCTACGAGCAGTACTTC. Amino acid sequence: CASFERGSYEQYF.

This sequence joins TRBV10-2 and TRBJ2-1; TRBD1 agrees at 8 bases. With V trimmed by 6 bases and J by 9 bases, 7 bases remained unmatched. The CDR3 runs 13 residues. From germline, CDR1 is WSHSY and CDR2 SAAADI. DNA of the CDR3: TGCGCCAGCAGCGCGACAGGGGACACTGAGCAGTTCTTC. Residues: CASSATGDTEQFF.

This chain uses TRBV5-1 with TRBJ1-4, with TRBD1 as a possible D gene (6 bases). The germline gives CDR1 SGHRS, CDR2 YFSETQ. This CDR3 has 15 residues. The V end lost 1 base, the J end lost 5 bases, and 12 bases lay between the germline ends. CDR3 sequence: CASSLFQGTNEKLFF. The DNA of the CDR3 is TGCGCCAGCAGCTTGTTTCAGGGGACAAATGAAAAACTGTTTTTT.

The V call is TRBV29-1, the J call TRBJ2-7; 8 bases line up with TRBD2. Trimming took 0 bases from V and 2 from J; bases not matched to a gene: 6. The CDR3 covers 15 residues. Germline V lookup: CDR1 SQVTM, CDR2 ANQGSEA. The CDR3 DNA reads TGCAGCGTTGAAGATGCGGCGGGGGGTGCCTACGAGCAGTACTTC. This sequence encodes CSVEDAAGGAYEQYF.

The chain recombines TRBV4-3 with TRBJ1-1; no firm D call. CDR3 length equals 16 residues. V lost 0 bases and J 4 bases, leaving 15 bases between the germline ends. The V gene's germline CDR1 is LGHNA and CDR2 YSLEER. CDR3 loop: CASSQDSSPEGTEAFF. The CDR3 bases are TGCGCCAGCAGCCAAGATTCAAGCCCAGAGGGCACTGAAGCTTTCTTT.

CDR3 region: CASSKEYRDPGGRLNIQYF. In DNA form, the CDR3 reads TGTGCCAGCAGCAAAGAGTACCGGGACCCAGGCGGGAGGTTAAACATTCAGTACTTC. This rearrangement joins TRBV21-1 to TRBJ2-4; the D call of TRBD2 is as the table states it, not checked on the DNA. TRBV21-1 is a known pseudogene. The CDR3 sequence is 19 residues long.

This chain joins TRBV6-5 and TRBJ1-6; perhaps TRBD1 as D (6 bases). The CDR3 is made up of 15 amino acids. From germline, CDR1 is MNHEY and CDR2 SVGAGI. Trimming cost V 5 bases and J 0 bases, with 8 bases left between them. CDR3 sequence: CASSRGHSYNSPLHF. CDR3 sequence (DNA): TGTGCCAGCAGTAGGGGACACTCCTATAATTCACCCCTCCACTTT.

The J gene is TRBJ2-2, the V gene TRBV11-2; 9 bases are shared with TRBD1. J lost 5 bases, V lost 4 bases, and 11 bases had no gene match. The CDR3 consists of 17 residues. Germline lookup yields CDR1 SGHAT and CDR2 FQNNGV. The chain's CDR3 is CASSSKIGTGWTGELFF. CDR3 DNA sequence: TGTGCCAGCAGCTCTAAGATCGGGACAGGGTGGACCGGGGAGCTGTTTTTT.

The chain carries TRBV27 and TRBJ1-5; tentative D call: TRBD1 (5 bases). Trimming removed 7 bases from V and 1 base from J, with 11 bases in between. Germline V gives CDR1 MNHEY, CDR2 SMNVEV (reference sequence). The CDR3 has 14 residues. The CDR3 DNA reads TGTGCCAGCACAGTTTGGGGCAGCAATCAGCCCCAGCATTTT. This codes for CASTVWGSNQPQHF.

This chain joins TRBV29-1 and TRBJ2-2, with D unclear. Germline assignment: CDR1 SQVTM and CDR2 ANQGSEA. This CDR3 region has 12 residues. V lost 7 bases, J lost 4 bases, and 10 bases lay in between. The CDR3 DNA sequence: TGCAGCGCCCGGCCGGGCACCGGGGAGCTGTTTTTT. It specifies CSARPGTGELFF.

The chain employs TRBV13 and TRBJ1-1; 7 nucleotides line up with TRBD1. Trimming cost V 0 bases and J 1 base; bases outside gene matches: 2. This CDR3 contains 15 residues. The germline V gene encodes CDR1 PRHDT and CDR2 FYEKMQ (reference sequence). The CDR3 here is CASSLGRGWNTEAFF. CDR3 nucleotides: TGTGCCAGCAGCTTAGGCAGGGGGTGGAACACTGAAGCTTTCTTT.

The gene calls are TRBV4-2 and TRBJ2-5, with D perhaps matching TRBD1 (6 bases). Germline CDR1 is LGHNA and CDR2 is YNFKEQ. The CDR3 extends over 14 amino acids. V lost 4 bases, J lost 2 bases, and 11 bases lay in between. This chain's CDR3 is CASSPSGQQETQYF. In DNA form, the CDR3 reads TGTGCCAGCAGCCCATCCGGACAGCAAGAGACCCAGTACTTC.

This sequence joins TRBV9 and TRBJ2-2, with 9 bases identical to TRBD1. With V trimmed by 3 bases and J by 4 bases, 10 bases remained unmatched. Germline CDR1 and CDR2: SGDLS and YYNGEE. The CDR3 contains 17 residues. The CDR3 DNA sequence: TGTGCCAGCAGCGCAAACCGGGACAGGGCCTTCACCGGGGAGCTGTTTTTT. This encodes CASSANRDRAFTGELFF.

This clone is a singleton in its sample. The J gene is TRBJ2-3, the V gene TRBV7-2; 11 positions agree with TRBD2. From germline, CDR1 is SGHTA and CDR2 FQGNSA. The CDR3 loop spans 15 amino acids. The V and J ends lost 8 bases and 3 bases, in that order; junction bases with no gene match: 7. CDR3 amino acids: CASGGGTSGTDTQYF. CDR3 nucleotide sequence: TGTGCCAGCGGAGGCGGGACTAGCGGAACAGATACGCAGTATTTT.